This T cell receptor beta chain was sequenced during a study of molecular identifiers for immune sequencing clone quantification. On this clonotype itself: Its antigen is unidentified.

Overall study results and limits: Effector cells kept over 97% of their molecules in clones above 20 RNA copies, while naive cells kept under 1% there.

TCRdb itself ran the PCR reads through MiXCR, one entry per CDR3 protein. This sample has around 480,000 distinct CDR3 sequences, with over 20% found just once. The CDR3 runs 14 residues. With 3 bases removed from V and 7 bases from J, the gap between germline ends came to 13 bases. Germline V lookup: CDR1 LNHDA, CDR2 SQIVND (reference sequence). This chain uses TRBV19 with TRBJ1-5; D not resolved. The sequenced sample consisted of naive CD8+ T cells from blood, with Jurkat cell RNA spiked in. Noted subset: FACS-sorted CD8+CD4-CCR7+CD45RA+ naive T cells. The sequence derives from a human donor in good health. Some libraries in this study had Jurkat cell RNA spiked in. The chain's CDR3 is CASSIYPNGQPQHF. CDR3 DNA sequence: TGTGCCAGTAGTATCTATCCGAACGGACAGCCCCAGCATTTT. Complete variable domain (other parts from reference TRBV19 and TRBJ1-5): DGGITQSPKYLFRKEGQNVTLSCEQNLNHDAMYWYRQDPGQGLRLIYYSQIVNDFQKGDIAEGYSVSREKKESFPLTVTSAQKNPTAFYLCASSIYPNGQPQHFGDGTRLSIL.